This TCR beta chain was observed in a study of blood T cell repertoires in COVID-19 (dated by TCRdb to between 2020 and 2021). Regarding the complete study: Samples covering the acute and convalescent phases of COVID-19 were provided by collaborators in the United States, Italy and Spain. The material from the prospective study consisted of cDNA or gDNA derived from T cells, B-cell-depleted T cells, or PBMCs. Subjects who had been exposed to COVID-19, were actively infected with it, or had recovered from it provided the deeply sampled blood TCRbeta repertoires that made up the dataset. The repertoires were released in a freely available public database intended as a resource for research on the immune response to SARS-CoV-2. Samples were obtained from the ongoing ImmuneRACE study (first 160 participants) and from 1,000 to 1,500 subjects provided by 6 global collaborators. A de-identified subject ID, COVID-19 status, age in years and sex were almost always included in the sample metadata. Where available, HLA class I and class II types were taken from metadata supplied by the sample provider and were not determined by assay-based typing.

TCRbeta CDR3 regions were amplified from genomic DNA by means of the immunoSEQ Assay, a bias-controlled multiplex PCR. The authors' pipeline ran thus. The number of nucleated cells in each sample was estimated by amplification of reference gene primers within the assay. Sequence reads were collapsed and filtered to measure the absolute abundance of every unique TCRbeta CDR3 rearrangement. For each sample, productive Simpson clonality was calculated by taking the square root of Simpson's diversity index across productive rearrangements. In its TCRdb copy, this immuneACCESS table keeps in-frame sequences only and misses some clones. Where compared with another copy, unresolved V genes explain less than half of these, and the others have no known cause. V and J calls and clone size are given by that table; D and trimming were obtained from the DNA. Within this sample are 300,000 to 400,000 clones, with roughly 90% of them counted one time only. Together, the top ten hold approximately 0.96% of the sample.

Study-level results and caveats: The amount of clinical and demographic metadata varied by source and participant and was provided uncurated.

The junction shows trimming of 3 bases on V and 2 bases on J, and the gene matches do not reach 0 bases of it. The cysteine opens and the phenylalanine closes a CDR3 of 13 amino acids. Of all the DNA, just the CDR3 is kept, 39 bases in frame from base 1. The germline V gene gives CDR1 as MNHNS and CDR2 as SASEGT. This clone turned up a few times. Its binding antigen is unknown. Within one base of it there is no much larger clone, and no base qualities were kept. Other DNA sequences in the same sample also yield this CDR3. Participants in the prospective study were enrolled through a virtual design, were aged about 18 to 90 years, and lived in 24 United States geographic areas. In the prospective study, cohorts were assigned on the basis of participant-reported clinical history obtained from a screening survey and a study questionnaire. Mobile phlebotomists in the prospective study collected whole blood, serum and a nasopharyngeal or oropharyngeal swab from every participant. Participants in the prospective study had the option to provide additional blood draws and questionnaires over a roughly 2-month period. Prospective study blood samples were shipped either frozen or at room temperature before DNA extraction.

Sequencing used PBMCs or T cells enriched from blood (not recorded which). This clonotype originated in a woman aged 25 to 39 with acute COVID-19. Recombination linked TRBV6-1 to TRBJ1-2, with 7 central nucleotides matching TRBD1. This receptor carries the CDR3 CASSETGNYGYTF. The sequenced DNA: TGTGCCAGCAGTGAGACAGGGAACTATGGCTACACCTTC.